This T cell receptor beta chain was found in a study of blood T cell repertoires in COVID-19. Across the whole study: PBMCs, B-cell-depleted T cells, or T cells provided the cDNA or gDNA that made up the material.

The repertoire was sequenced with immunoSEQ multiplex PCR; TCRdb's copy has only in-frame clones and lacks some. Of about 300,000 clones listed, 85% to 90% are singletons. The junction had 3 bases not matched to a gene; V was cut back by 3 bases and J by 3 bases. Germline V gene data show CDR1 as SGHTA and CDR2 as FQGNSA. This CDR3 has 14 amino acids. The origin of this receptor is a woman aged 45 to 65 who had been exposed to COVID-19. The specimen was PBMCs or T cells enriched from blood (not recorded which). The chain links TRBV7-2 to TRBJ2-7; 9 bases match TRBD1. CDR3 protein: CASSFAGQGYEQYF. DNA for the CDR3: TGTGCCAGCAGCTTTGCGGGACAGGGCTACGAGCAGTACTTC.